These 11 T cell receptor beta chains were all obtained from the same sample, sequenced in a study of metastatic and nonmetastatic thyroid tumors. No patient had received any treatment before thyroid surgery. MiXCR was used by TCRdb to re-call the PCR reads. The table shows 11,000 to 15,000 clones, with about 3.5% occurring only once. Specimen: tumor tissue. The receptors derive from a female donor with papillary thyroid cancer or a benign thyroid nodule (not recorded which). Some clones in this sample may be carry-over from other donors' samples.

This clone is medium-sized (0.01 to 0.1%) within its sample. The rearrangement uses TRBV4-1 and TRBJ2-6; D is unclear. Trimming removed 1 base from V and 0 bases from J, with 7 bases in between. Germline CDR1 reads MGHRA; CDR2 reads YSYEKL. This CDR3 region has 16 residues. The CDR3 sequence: CASSQAWGSGANVLTF. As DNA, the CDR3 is TGCGCCAGCAGCCAAGCTTGGGGCTCTGGGGCCAACGTCCTGACTTTC.

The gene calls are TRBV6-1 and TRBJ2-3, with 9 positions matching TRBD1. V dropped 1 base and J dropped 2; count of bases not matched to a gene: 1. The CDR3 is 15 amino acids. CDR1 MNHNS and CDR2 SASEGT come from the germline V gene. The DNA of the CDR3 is TGTGCCAGCAGTGAAGGGACAGGGGTCACAGATACGCAGTATTTT. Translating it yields CASSEGTGVTDTQYF.

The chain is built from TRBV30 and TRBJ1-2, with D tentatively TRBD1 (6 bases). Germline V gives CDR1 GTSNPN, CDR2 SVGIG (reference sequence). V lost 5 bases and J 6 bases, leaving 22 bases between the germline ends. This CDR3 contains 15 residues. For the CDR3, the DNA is TGTGCCTGGTCCCGGAGAAATACAGGGTCGGATGGCTACACCTTC. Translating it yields CAWSRRNTGSDGYTF.

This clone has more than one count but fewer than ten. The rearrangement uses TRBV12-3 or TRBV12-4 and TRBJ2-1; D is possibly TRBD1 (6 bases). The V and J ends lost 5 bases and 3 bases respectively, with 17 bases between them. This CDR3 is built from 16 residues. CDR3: CASSRTVPTSYNEQFF. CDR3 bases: TGTGCCAGCAGTCGGACAGTTCCGACCAGCTACAATGAGCAGTTCTTC.

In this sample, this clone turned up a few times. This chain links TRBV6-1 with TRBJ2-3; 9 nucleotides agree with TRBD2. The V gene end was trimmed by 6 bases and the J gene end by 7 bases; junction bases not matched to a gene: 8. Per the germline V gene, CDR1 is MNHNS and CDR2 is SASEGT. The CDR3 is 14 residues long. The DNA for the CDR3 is TGTGCCAGCAGGTCTCCGGGACTAGCCAATACGCAGTATTTT. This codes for CASRSPGLANTQYF.

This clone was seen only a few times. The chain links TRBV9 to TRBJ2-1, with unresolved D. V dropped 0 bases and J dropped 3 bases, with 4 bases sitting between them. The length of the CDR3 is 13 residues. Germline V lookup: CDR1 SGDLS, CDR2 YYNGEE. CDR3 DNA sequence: TGTGCCAGCAGCGTAGGGAGCTACAATGAGCAGTTCTTC. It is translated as CASSVGSYNEQFF.

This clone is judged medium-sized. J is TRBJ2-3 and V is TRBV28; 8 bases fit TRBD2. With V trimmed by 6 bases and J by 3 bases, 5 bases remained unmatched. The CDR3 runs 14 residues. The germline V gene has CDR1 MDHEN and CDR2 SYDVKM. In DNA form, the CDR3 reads TGTGCCAGCAGCTTCTTAGCGGGGACAGATACGCAGTATTTT. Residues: CASSFLAGTDTQYF. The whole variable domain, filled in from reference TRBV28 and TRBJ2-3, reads DVKVTQSSRYLVKRTGEKVFLECVQDMDHENMFWYRQDPGLGLRLIYFSYDVKMKEKGDIPEGYSVSREKKERFSLILESASTNQTSMYLCASSFLAGTDTQYFGPGTRLTVL.

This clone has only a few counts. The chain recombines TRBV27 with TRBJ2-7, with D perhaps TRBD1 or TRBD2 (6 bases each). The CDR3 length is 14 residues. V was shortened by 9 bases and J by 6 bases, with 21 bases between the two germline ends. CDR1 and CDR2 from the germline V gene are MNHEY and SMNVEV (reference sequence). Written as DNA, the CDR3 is TGTGCCAGTGCCCGTATGGGGGGCAACGCCGAGCAGTACTTC. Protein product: CASARMGGNAEQYF.

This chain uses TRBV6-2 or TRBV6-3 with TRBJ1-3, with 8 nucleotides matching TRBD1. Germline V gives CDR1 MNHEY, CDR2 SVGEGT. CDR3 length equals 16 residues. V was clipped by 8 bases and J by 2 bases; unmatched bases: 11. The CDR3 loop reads CASAITRTGTGNTIYF. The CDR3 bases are TGTGCCAGCGCAATTACGAGGACAGGGACTGGAAACACCATATATTTT.

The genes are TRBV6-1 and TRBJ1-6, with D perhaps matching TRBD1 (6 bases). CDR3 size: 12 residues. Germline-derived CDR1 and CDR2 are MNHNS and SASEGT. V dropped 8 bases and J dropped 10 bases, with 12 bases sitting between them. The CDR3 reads CASGQPESPLHF. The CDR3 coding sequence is TGTGCCAGCGGACAGCCAGAGTCACCCCTCCACTTT.

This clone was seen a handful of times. This chain's CDR3 is CASSTSSYEQYF. In DNA form, the CDR3 reads TGTGCCAGCAGTACGAGCTCCTACGAGCAGTACTTC. The chain carries TRBV27 and TRBJ2-7; D gene ambiguous. This CDR3 comprises 12 residues. Per the germline V gene, CDR1 is MNHEY and CDR2 is SMNVEV (reference sequence). Trimming removed 5 bases from V and 0 bases from J, with 5 bases in between.